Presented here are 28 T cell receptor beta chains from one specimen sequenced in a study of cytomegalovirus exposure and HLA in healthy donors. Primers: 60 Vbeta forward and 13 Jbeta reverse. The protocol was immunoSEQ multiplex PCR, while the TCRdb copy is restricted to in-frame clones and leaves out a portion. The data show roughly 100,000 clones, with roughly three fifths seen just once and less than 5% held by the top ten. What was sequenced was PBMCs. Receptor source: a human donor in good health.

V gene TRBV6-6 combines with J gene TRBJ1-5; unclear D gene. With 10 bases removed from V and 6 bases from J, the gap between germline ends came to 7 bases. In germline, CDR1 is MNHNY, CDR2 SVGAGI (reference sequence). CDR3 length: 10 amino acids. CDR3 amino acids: CATGGQPQHF. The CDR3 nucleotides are TGTGCCACTGGCGGTCAGCCCCAGCATTTT.

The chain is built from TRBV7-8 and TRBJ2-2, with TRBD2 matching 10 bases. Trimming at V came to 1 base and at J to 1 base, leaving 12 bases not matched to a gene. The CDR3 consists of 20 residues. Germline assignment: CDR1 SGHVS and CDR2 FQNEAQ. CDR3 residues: CASSLVRPSGSPLNTGELFF. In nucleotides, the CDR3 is TGTGCCAGCAGCTTAGTTCGGCCTAGCGGGAGTCCCTTGAACACCGGGGAGCTGTTTTTT. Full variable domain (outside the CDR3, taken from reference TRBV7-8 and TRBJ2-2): GAGVSQSPRYKVAKRGQDVALRCDPISGHVSLFWYQQALGQGPEFLTYFQNEAQLDKSGLPSDRFFAERPEGSVSTLKIQRTQQEDSAVYLCASSLVRPSGSPLNTGELFFGEGSRLTVL.

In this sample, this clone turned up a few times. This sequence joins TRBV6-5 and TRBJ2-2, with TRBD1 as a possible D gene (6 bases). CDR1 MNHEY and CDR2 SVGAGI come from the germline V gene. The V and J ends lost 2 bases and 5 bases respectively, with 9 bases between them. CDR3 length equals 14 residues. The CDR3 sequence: CASSYLGATGELFF. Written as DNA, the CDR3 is TGTGCCAGCAGTTACCTGGGGGCAACCGGGGAGCTGTTTTTT.

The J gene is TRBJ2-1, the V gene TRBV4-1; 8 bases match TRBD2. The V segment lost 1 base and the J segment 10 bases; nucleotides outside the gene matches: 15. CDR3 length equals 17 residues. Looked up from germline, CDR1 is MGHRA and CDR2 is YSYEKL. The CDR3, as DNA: TGCGCCAGCAGCCAAGGGTGGGGGGGAAGCGGGAGAAAAGAGCAGTTCTTC. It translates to CASSQGWGGSGRKEQFF.

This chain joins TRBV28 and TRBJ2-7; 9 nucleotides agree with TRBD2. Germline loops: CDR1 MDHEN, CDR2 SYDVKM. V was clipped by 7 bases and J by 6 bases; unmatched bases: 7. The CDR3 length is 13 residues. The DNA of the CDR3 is TGTGCCAGCACTGAGCGGGAGGTGGGCGAGCAGTACTTC. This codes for CASTEREVGEQYF.

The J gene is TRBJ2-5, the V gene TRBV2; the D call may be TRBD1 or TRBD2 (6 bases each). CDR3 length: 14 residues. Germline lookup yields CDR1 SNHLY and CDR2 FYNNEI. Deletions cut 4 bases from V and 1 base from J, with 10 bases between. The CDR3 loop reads CASSVADSQETQYF. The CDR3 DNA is TGTGCCAGCAGTGTAGCGGACAGCCAAGAGACCCAGTACTTC.

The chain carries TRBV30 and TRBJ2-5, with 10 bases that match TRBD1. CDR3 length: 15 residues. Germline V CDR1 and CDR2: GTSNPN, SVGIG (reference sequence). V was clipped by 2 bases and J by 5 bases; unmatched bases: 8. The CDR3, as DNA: TGTGCCTGGAGTATTATGACAGGGGGCCGGGAGACCCAGTACTTC. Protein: CAWSIMTGGRETQYF.

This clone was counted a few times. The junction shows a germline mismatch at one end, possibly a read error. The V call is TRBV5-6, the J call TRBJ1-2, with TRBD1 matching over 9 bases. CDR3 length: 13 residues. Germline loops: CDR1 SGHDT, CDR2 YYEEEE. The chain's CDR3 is CASTLGQGFSYTF. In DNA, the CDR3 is TGTGCCAGCACCTTGGGACAGGGCTTTAGCTACACCTTC. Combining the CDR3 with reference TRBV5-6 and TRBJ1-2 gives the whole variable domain DAGVTQSPTHLIKTRGQQVTLRCSPKSGHDTVSWYQQALGQGPQFIFQYYEEEERQRGNFPDRFSGHQFPNYSSELNVNALLLGDSALYLCASTLGQGFSYTFGSGTRLTVV.

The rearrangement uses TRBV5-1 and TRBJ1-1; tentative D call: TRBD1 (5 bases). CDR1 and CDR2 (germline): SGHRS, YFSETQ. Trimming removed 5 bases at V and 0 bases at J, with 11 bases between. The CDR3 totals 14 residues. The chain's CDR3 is CASSRGAVNTEAFF. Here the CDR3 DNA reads TGCGCCAGCAGTCGCGGGGCAGTGAACACTGAAGCTTTCTTT.

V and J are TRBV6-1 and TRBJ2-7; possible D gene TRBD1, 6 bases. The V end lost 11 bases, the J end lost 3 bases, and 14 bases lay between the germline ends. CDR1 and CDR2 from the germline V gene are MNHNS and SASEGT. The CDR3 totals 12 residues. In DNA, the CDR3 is TGTGCCGGACGGGACAAATTCTACGAGCAGTACTTC. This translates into CAGRDKFYEQYF.

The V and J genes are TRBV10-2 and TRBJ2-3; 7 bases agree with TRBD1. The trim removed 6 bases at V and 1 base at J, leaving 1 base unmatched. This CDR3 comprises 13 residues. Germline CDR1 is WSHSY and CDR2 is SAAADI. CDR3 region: CASRGTGTDTQYF. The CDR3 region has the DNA TGCGCCAGCAGGGGGACAGGCACAGATACGCAGTATTTT.

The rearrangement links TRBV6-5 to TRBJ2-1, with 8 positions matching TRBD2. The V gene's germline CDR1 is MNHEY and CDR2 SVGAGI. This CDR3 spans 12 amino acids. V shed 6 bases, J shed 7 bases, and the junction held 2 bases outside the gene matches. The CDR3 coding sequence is TGTGCCAGCAGCTCGGGGGGGAATGAGCAGTTCTTC. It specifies CASSSGGNEQFF.

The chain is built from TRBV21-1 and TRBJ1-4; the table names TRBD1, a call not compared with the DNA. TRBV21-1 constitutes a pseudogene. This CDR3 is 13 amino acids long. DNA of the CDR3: TGTGCCAGCAGCTCCCGACAAGATGAAAAACTGTTTTTT. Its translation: CASSSRQDEKLFF.

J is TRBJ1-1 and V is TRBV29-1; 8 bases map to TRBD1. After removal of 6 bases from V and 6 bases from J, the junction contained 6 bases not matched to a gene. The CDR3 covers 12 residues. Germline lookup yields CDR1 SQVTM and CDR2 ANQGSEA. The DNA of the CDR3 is TGCAGCGTCGAGGACAGGGAGCCTGAAGCTTTCTTT. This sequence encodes CSVEDREPEAFF.

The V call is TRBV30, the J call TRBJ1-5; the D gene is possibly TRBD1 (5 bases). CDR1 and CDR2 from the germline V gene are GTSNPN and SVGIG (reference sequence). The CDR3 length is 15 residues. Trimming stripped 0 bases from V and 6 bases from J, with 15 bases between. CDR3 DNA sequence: TGTGCCTGGAGTGTACCGGGACCGGGGGGTCAGCCCCAGCATTTT. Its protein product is CAWSVPGPGGQPQHF.

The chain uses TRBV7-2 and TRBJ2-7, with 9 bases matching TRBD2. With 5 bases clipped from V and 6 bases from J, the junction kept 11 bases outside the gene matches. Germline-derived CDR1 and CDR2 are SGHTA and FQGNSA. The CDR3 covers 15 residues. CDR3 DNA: TGTGCCAGCAGCCTTAGCGGGAGCTTCCCCCTCGAGCAGTACTTC. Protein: CASSLSGSFPLEQYF.

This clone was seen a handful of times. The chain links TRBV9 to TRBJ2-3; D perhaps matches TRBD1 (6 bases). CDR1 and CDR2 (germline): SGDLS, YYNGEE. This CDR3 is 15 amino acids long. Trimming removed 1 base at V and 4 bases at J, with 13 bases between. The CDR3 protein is CASSVMWSGADTQYF. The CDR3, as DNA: TGTGCCAGCAGCGTAATGTGGTCAGGGGCAGATACGCAGTATTTT.

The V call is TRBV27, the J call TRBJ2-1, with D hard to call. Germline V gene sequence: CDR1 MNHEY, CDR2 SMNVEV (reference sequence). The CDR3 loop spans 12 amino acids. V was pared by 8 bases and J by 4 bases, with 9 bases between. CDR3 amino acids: CASAQVYNEQFF. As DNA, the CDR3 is TGTGCCAGCGCGCAGGTGTACAATGAGCAGTTCTTC.

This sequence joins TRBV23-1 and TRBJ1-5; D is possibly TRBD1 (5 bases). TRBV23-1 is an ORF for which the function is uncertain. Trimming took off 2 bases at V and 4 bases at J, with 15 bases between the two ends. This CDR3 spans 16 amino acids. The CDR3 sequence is CASSQVEGRRNQPQHF. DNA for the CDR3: TGCGCCAGCAGTCAAGTAGAGGGGAGGAGGAATCAGCCCCAGCATTTT.

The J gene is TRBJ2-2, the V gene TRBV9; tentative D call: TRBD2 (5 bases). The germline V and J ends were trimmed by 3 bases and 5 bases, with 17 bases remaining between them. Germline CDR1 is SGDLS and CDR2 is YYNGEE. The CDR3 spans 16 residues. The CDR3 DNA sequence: TGTGCCAGCAGCGCTACGATTTGGAGCGGTACCGGGGAGCTGTTTTTT. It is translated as CASSATIWSGTGELFF.

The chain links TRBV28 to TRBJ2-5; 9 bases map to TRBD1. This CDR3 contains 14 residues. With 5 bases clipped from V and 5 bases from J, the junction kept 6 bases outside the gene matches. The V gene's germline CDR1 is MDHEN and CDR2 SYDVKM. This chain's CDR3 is CASSDRDRAETQYF. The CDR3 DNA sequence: TGTGCCAGCAGTGACCGGGACAGGGCGGAGACCCAGTACTTC.

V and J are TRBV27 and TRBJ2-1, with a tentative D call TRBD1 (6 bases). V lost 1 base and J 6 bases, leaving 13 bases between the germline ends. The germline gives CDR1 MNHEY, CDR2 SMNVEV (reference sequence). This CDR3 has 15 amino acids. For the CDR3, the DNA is TGTGCCAGCAGTTTATGGGCACCAGGGGTCAATGAGCAGTTCTTC. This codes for CASSLWAPGVNEQFF.

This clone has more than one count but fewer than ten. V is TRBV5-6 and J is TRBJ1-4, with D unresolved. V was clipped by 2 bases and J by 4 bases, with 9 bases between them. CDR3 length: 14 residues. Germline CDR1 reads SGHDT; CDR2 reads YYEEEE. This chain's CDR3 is CASSLEQRNEKLFF. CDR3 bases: TGTGCCAGCAGCTTAGAACAACGTAATGAAAAACTGTTTTTT. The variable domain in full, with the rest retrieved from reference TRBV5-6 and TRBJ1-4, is DAGVTQSPTHLIKTRGQQVTLRCSPKSGHDTVSWYQQALGQGPQFIFQYYEEEERQRGNFPDRFSGHQFPNYSSELNVNALLLGDSALYLCASSLEQRNEKLFFGSGTQLSVL.

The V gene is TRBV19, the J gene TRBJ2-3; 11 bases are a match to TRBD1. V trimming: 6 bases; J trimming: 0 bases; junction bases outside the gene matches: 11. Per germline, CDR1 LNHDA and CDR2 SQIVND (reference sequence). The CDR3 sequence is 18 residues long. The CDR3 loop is CASSGGTGGHPSTDTQYF. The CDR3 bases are TGTGCCAGTAGCGGTGGGACAGGGGGGCATCCTAGCACAGATACGCAGTATTTT.

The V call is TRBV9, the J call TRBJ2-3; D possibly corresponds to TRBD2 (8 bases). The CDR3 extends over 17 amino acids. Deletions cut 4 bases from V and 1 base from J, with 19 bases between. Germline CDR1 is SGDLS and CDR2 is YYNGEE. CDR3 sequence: CASSPKRGREGTDTQYF. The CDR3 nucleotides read TGTGCCAGCAGCCCGAAGAGGGGGCGGGAGGGCACAGATACGCAGTATTTT.

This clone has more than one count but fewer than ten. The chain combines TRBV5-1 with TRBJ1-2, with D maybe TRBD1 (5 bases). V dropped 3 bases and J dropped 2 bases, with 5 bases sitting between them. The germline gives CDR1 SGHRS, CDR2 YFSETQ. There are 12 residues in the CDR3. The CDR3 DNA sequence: TGCGCCAGCAGCTACAGGAACTATGGCTACACCTTC. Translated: CASSYRNYGYTF.

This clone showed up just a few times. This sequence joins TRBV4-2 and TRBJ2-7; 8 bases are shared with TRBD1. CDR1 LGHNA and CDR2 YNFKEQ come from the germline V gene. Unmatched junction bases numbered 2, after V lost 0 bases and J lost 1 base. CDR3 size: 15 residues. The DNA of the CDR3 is TGTGCCAGCAGCCAAGAGGACAGGGTTTCCTACGAGCAGTACTTC. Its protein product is CASSQEDRVSYEQYF.

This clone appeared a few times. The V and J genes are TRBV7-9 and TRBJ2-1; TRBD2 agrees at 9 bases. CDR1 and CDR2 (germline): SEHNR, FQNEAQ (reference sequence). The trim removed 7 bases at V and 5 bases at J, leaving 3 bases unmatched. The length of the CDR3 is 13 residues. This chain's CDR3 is CASKAGGHNEQFF. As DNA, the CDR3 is TGTGCCAGCAAAGCGGGAGGCCACAATGAGCAGTTCTTC.